The 29 T cell receptor beta chains listed next were all sequenced from one sample in a study of cytomegalovirus exposure and HLA in healthy donors. The PCR had 60 Vbeta and 13 Jbeta primers. TCRdb keeps only in-frame clones here, not all; method: immunoSEQ multiplex PCR. The sample carries about 150,000 clones, 70% to 90% recorded once. The sequenced sample was PBMCs. The receptor set was obtained from a woman aged 40 to 55 in good health and CMV-seropositive.

This clone was observed a handful of times. The V call is TRBV18, the J call TRBJ2-1; perhaps TRBD1 as D (6 bases). V lost 8 bases, J lost 5 bases, and 13 bases lay in between. Germline assignment: CDR1 KGHSH and CDR2 LQKENI. CDR3 length equals 13 residues. The CDR3 region is CASKGTLNNEQFF. In DNA form, the CDR3 reads TGTGCCAGCAAGGGGACACTTAACAATGAGCAGTTCTTC.

In its sample, this clone was seen once. The chain links TRBV6-5 to TRBJ2-1, with 8 bases lining up with TRBD1. The CDR3 has 15 amino acids. CDR1 is MNHEY, CDR2 SVGAGI, per germline. Germline trimming cut 5 bases from V and 4 bases from J; bases unmatched to any gene: 7. CDR3 protein: CASSRDRSGYNEQFF. CDR3 DNA sequence: TGTGCCAGCAGTCGGGACAGGAGCGGATACAATGAGCAGTTCTTC.

This clone has a handful of counts. The chain links TRBV28 to TRBJ1-1; D is perhaps TRBD1 (5 bases). This CDR3 has 13 amino acids. V gave up 7 bases and J gave up 4 bases, with 13 bases separating them. Germline V gene lookup returns CDR1 MDHEN and CDR2 SYDVKM. The CDR3 bases are TGTGCCAGCATTTCAGGGTTCGGCACTGAAGCTTTCTTT. Amino acid sequence: CASISGFGTEAFF.

The chain is built from TRBV7-2 and TRBJ2-3; TRBD2 aligns across 9 bases. The CDR3 covers 16 residues. J gave up 5 bases and V 5 bases, and 11 bases lay outside the gene matches. Germline V CDR1 and CDR2: SGHTA, FQGNSA. The CDR3 loop reads CASSGTTSGGGDTQYF. Written as DNA, the CDR3 is TGTGCCAGCAGCGGGACGACTAGCGGAGGAGGAGATACGCAGTATTTT. The complete variable domain, with remaining parts taken from reference TRBV7-2 and TRBJ2-3, reads GAGVSQSPSNKVTEKGKDVELRCDPISGHTALYWYRQSLGQGLEFLIYFQGNSAPDKSGLPSDRFSAERTGGSVSTLTIQRTQQEDSAVYLCASSGTTSGGGDTQYFGPGTRLTVL.

The rearrangement joins TRBV2 to TRBJ2-7, with D possibly matching TRBD1 (6 bases). The CDR3 covers 13 residues. Germline CDR1 SNHLY, CDR2 FYNNEI. The V end lost 3 bases, the J end lost 12 bases, and 18 bases lay between the germline ends. CDR3 nucleotide sequence: TGTGCCAGCAGTGACCCGGGACAAGGATCGCTGTACTTC. Translating gives CASSDPGQGSLYF.

The chain recombines TRBV6-5 with TRBJ1-2, with D maybe TRBD1 (5 bases). V lost 5 bases, J lost 2 bases, and 9 bases lay in between. The CDR3 contains 13 residues. Germline assignment: CDR1 MNHEY and CDR2 SVGAGI. The CDR3 DNA sequence: TGTGCCAGCAGTACGGACAACAACTATGGCTACACCTTC. Its translation: CASSTDNNYGYTF.

A few counts support this clone. The rearrangement joins TRBV19 to TRBJ2-2; 10 nucleotides match TRBD2. Germline V lookup: CDR1 LNHDA, CDR2 SQIVND (reference sequence). The CDR3 extends over 17 amino acids. The ends lost 2 bases at V and 1 base at J; junction bases unmatched: 4. The CDR3 loop reads CASSIRWTSGNTGELFF. In DNA, the CDR3 is TGTGCCAGTAGTATACGATGGACTAGCGGGAACACCGGGGAGCTGTTTTTT. Variable domain in full (rest from reference TRBV19 and TRBJ2-2): DGGITQSPKYLFRKEGQNVTLSCEQNLNHDAMYWYRQDPGQGLRLIYYSQIVNDFQKGDIAEGYSVSREKKESFPLTVTSAQKNPTAFYLCASSIRWTSGNTGELFFGEGSRLTVL.

This clone was observed a handful of times. V and J are TRBV7-8 and TRBJ2-3, with 13 nucleotides matching TRBD2. Germline V gene lookup returns CDR1 SGHVS and CDR2 FQNEAQ. The junction had 8 bases not matched to a gene; V was cut back by 2 bases and J by 6 bases. This CDR3 has 17 amino acids. The CDR3 region is CASSLPGLAGVGDTQYF. Here the CDR3 DNA reads TGTGCCAGCAGCTTACCCGGACTAGCGGGAGTTGGTGATACGCAGTATTTT.

V gene TRBV27 combines with J gene TRBJ2-7, with a possible D match to TRBD1 (6 bases). The germline V gene has CDR1 MNHEY and CDR2 SMNVEV (reference sequence). The ends were cut back, 3 bases at V and 4 bases at J, with 10 bases in the middle. This CDR3 has 13 amino acids. The CDR3 nucleotides are TGTGCCAGCAGTTTTCAGGGGCTTTACGAGCAGTACTTC. This sequence encodes CASSFQGLYEQYF.

The chain combines TRBV19 with TRBJ2-1; TRBD1 is a possible D gene (5 bases). The CDR3 is 15 amino acids. Germline CDR1 LNHDA, CDR2 SQIVND (reference sequence). Trimming stripped 3 bases from V and 5 bases from J, with 14 bases between. The CDR3 loop reads CASSIVQAVNNEQFF. The CDR3 nucleotides are TGTGCCAGTAGTATTGTACAGGCAGTAAACAATGAGCAGTTCTTC.

The J gene is TRBJ2-5, the V gene TRBV13; 13 bases are a match to TRBD2. The trim removed 5 bases at V and 2 bases at J, leaving 8 bases unmatched. This CDR3 has 17 residues. Germline values: CDR1 PRHDT, CDR2 FYEKMQ (reference sequence). Here the CDR3 reads CASSKRTSGGLQETQYF. The CDR3 nucleotides read TGTGCCAGCAGCAAAAGGACTAGCGGGGGTCTTCAAGAGACCCAGTACTTC.

The gene calls are TRBV5-1 and TRBJ2-5, with 7 bases aligning to TRBD2. This CDR3 has 15 residues. Germline-derived CDR1 and CDR2 are SGHRS and YFSETQ. The ends lost 3 bases at V and 5 bases at J; junction bases unmatched: 10. The DNA for the CDR3 is TGCGCCAGCAGCTGGCGACTAGCCTCCTCGGAGACCCAGTACTTC. Its protein is CASSWRLASSETQYF.

The V call is TRBV28, the J call TRBJ2-7, with 9 bases lining up with TRBD2. Germline-derived CDR1 and CDR2 are MDHEN and SYDVKM. CDR3 size: 14 residues. J lost 4 bases, V lost 6 bases, and 7 bases had no gene match. CDR3 amino acids: CASRSLAGAYEQYF. In DNA form, the CDR3 reads TGTGCCAGCAGGTCGTTAGCGGGAGCGTACGAGCAGTACTTC.

V is TRBV4-2 and J is TRBJ1-3; D gene ambiguous. The CDR3 contains 16 residues. Trimming pared 0 bases from V and 0 bases from J, leaving 9 bases between. Germline V CDR1 and CDR2: LGHNA, YNFKEQ. The CDR3 spells CASSQDLRDSGNTIYF. The CDR3 region has the DNA TGTGCCAGCAGCCAAGATCTGAGGGACTCTGGAAACACCATATATTTT.

The chain couples TRBV14 to TRBJ2-4, with a tentative D call TRBD1 (5 bases). The CDR3 is made up of 17 amino acids. Trimming left V 0 bases short and J 0 bases short, with 12 bases between. In germline, CDR1 is SGHDN, CDR2 FVKESK. The CDR3 DNA reads TGTGCCAGCAGCCAAGATAAGACAGAGCTAGCCAAAAACATTCAGTACTTC. Protein product: CASSQDKTELAKNIQYF.

This clone was seen a single time. The rearrangement links TRBV28 to TRBJ1-1; no clear D gene. CDR3 length: 16 amino acids. V shed 3 bases and J shed 5 bases, with 19 bases lying between them. Germline-derived CDR1 and CDR2 are MDHEN and SYDVKM. The CDR3 DNA reads TGTGCCAGCAGTTTGACCGGACCCTCCCGAGGGACTGAAGCTTTCTTT. Translating gives CASSLTGPSRGTEAFF.

In this sample, this clone turned up once. The CDR3 here is CASSRQGAYEQYF. The CDR3 region has the DNA TGTGCCAGCAGTAGACAGGGGGCGTACGAGCAGTACTTC. The chain uses TRBV5-5 and TRBJ2-7; 10 bases line up with TRBD1. This CDR3 comprises 13 residues. The germline CDR1 and CDR2 sequences are SGHKS and YYEKEE (reference sequence). J was trimmed by 4 bases and V by 5 bases; bases with no gene match: 3.

The count of this clone is one. The V call is TRBV30, the J call TRBJ1-4, with 7 bases aligning to TRBD1. Germline CDR1 reads GTSNPN; CDR2 reads SVGIG (reference sequence). Losses at the gene ends were 2 bases for V and 2 bases for J; bases not matched to a gene: 17. The CDR3 length is 19 residues. This CDR3 reads CAWSLSPRTGGGTNEKLFF. The CDR3 bases are TGTGCCTGGAGTCTATCACCAAGGACAGGAGGGGGCACTAATGAAAAACTGTTTTTT.

CDR3 sequence reads: CASRLQGFHGYTF. In nucleotides, the CDR3 is TGTGCCAGCAGGCTACAGGGGTTCCATGGCTACACCTTC. This sequence joins TRBV28 and TRBJ1-2; 7 bases map to TRBD1. Losses at the gene ends were 6 bases for V and 6 bases for J; bases not matched to a gene: 7. The CDR3 totals 13 residues. Germline lookup yields CDR1 MDHEN and CDR2 SYDVKM.

V usage is TRBV7-2 and J usage is TRBJ2-7; 8 bases agree with TRBD2. The CDR3 runs to 14 residues. Losses at the gene ends were 6 bases for V and 2 bases for J; bases not matched to a gene: 6. Germline V lookup: CDR1 SGHTA, CDR2 FQGNSA. In DNA form, the CDR3 reads TGTGCCAGCAGGCCCCCGGGGGGGACCTACGAGCAGTACTTC. Encoded protein: CASRPPGGTYEQYF.

The chain carries TRBV27 and TRBJ2-3, with unresolved D. Trimming removed 0 bases from V and 0 bases from J, with 13 bases in between. The CDR3 totals 17 residues. Per the germline V gene, CDR1 is MNHEY and CDR2 is SMNVEV (reference sequence). The CDR3: CASSLSGSGLSTDTQYF. DNA for the CDR3: TGTGCCAGCAGTTTATCAGGCTCAGGCCTTAGCACAGATACGCAGTATTTT.

The rearrangement uses TRBV2 and TRBJ2-7, with a possible D match to TRBD1 (6 bases). Germline values: CDR1 SNHLY, CDR2 FYNNEI. The CDR3 totals 15 residues. With 1 base removed from V and 2 bases from J, the gap between germline ends came to 12 bases. CDR3 sequence (DNA): TGTGCCAGCAGTGAAGGGGTGGGACAAACCTACGAGCAGTACTTC. Protein sequence: CASSEGVGQTYEQYF. The complete variable domain, with remaining parts taken from reference TRBV2 and TRBJ2-7, reads EPEVTQTPSHQVTQMGQEVILRCVPISNHLYFYWYRQILGQKVEFLVSFYNNEISEKSEIFDDQFSVERPDGSNFTLKIRSTKLEDSAMYFCASSEGVGQTYEQYFGPGTRLTVT.

The gene calls are TRBV5-6 and TRBJ2-1; D is unclear. V lost 5 bases to trimming and J lost 13 bases, with 7 bases between them. CDR3 length: 9 residues. Germline V lookup: CDR1 SGHDT, CDR2 YYEEEE. The CDR3 is CASSLSQFF. The CDR3 bases are TGTGCCAGCAGTCTAAGCCAGTTCTTC.

DNA for the CDR3: TGTGCCAGCAGTCCGGGAGGGCCAGCCGGGGAGCTGTTTTTT. This encodes CASSPGGPAGELFF. The chain couples TRBV6-5 to TRBJ2-2, with 8 bases aligning to TRBD2. Germline values: CDR1 MNHEY, CDR2 SVGAGI. This CDR3 is built from 14 residues. J was trimmed by 6 bases and V by 5 bases; bases with no gene match: 5.

The chain uses TRBV7-9 and TRBJ2-7, with TRBD1 matching 9 bases. This CDR3 region has 12 residues. V lost 4 bases, J lost 6 bases, and 1 base stayed unmatched. Looked up from germline, CDR1 is SEHNR and CDR2 is FQNEAQ (reference sequence). The DNA for the CDR3 is TGTGCCAGCAGCTCGGACAGGGGCGAGCAGTACTTC. Protein: CASSSDRGEQYF.

The chain carries TRBV30 and TRBJ2-3, with 11 bases identical to TRBD2. Losses at the gene ends were 4 bases for V and 6 bases for J; bases not matched to a gene: 3. The CDR3 is 13 amino acids. Germline V gene data show CDR1 as GTSNPN and CDR2 as SVGIG (reference sequence). CDR3 residues: CAWKVAGGDTQYF. DNA for the CDR3: TGTGCCTGGAAGGTAGCGGGAGGGGATACGCAGTATTTT.

J is TRBJ1-4 and V is TRBV29-1, with D possibly matching TRBD1 (5 bases). The V gene's germline CDR1 is SQVTM and CDR2 ANQGSEA. CDR3 size: 13 residues. Trimming took off 2 bases at V and 8 bases at J, with 12 bases between the two ends. The CDR3 bases are TGCAGCGTTGAATCGTGGGGGGGGGAAAAACTGTTTTTT. This encodes CSVESWGGEKLFF. Using reference TRBV29-1 and TRBJ1-4 for the parts outside the CDR3, the full variable domain is SAVISQKPSRDICQRGTSLTIQCQVDSQVTMMFWYRQQPGQSLTLIATANQGSEATYESGFVIDKFPISRPNLTFSTLTVSNMSPEDSSIYLCSVESWGGEKLFFGSGTQLSVL.

The chain employs TRBV5-1 and TRBJ2-7; D is undetermined. Germline V CDR1 and CDR2: SGHRS, YFSETQ. The CDR3 contains 13 residues. Trimming took 2 bases from V and 3 from J, leaving 9 bases between them. CDR3 nucleotides: TGCGCCAGCAGCTTAACAGAGATCTACGAGCAGTACTTC. Translation: CASSLTEIYEQYF.

The chain employs TRBV7-9 and TRBJ1-3; D ambiguous. Germline values: CDR1 SEHNR, CDR2 FQNEAQ (reference sequence). The ends were cut back, 2 bases at V and 0 bases at J, with 14 bases in the middle. CDR3 length: 17 residues. The CDR3 DNA reads TGTGCCAGCAGCTTAACGAAGACGGACTTCTCTGGAAACACCATATATTTT. This sequence encodes CASSLTKTDFSGNTIYF.